A selection of T cell receptor beta chains follows, all from one sample in a study of T cell responses to AZD1222 COVID-19 vaccine. Sequenced by immunoSEQ multiplex PCR; TCRdb stores in-frame clones only, minus some. The repertoire holds some 180,000 clones, roughly nine tenths seen once, with about 1% in the top ten. The sample was peripheral blood, taken 28 days after the second AZD1222 dose. These receptors were obtained from an adult who received the AZD1222 COVID-19 vaccine. The CDR3 runs from the conserved cysteine through the conserved F or W. Size values are once, few and many counts, or a class for expanded clones, and some rows have none.

clone_size,v_call,j_call,cdr3_aa
NA,TRBV9,TRBJ2-5,CASSVAGTPPETQYF
NA,TRBV6-2/TRBV6-3,TRBJ2-7,CASSYSTSGGPYEQYF
NA,TRBV18,TRBJ1-5,CASSPTGGLNQPQHF
NA,TRBV6-5,TRBJ1-2,CASRDQGAVSWGYTF
NA,TRBV29-1,TRBJ2-6,CSVGAGSGANVLTF
once,TRBV4-3,TRBJ1-5,CASSHSVGGDQPQHF
few,TRBV2,TRBJ2-2,CASTPLRQGLGELFF
NA,TRBV3-1/TRBV3-2,TRBJ1-2,CASSPTPGQSEGYTF
once,TRBV5-5,TRBJ2-7,CASSLGQGTTYEQYF
NA,TRBV28,TRBJ2-1,CASSLGFGDEQFF
once,TRBV9,TRBJ2-1,CASSVEDRPRKQFF
NA,TRBV18,TRBJ2-1,CASSPRTSGYNEQFF
NA,TRBV7-6,TRBJ2-1,CASSSRGGVDPSSYNEQFF
NA,TRBV21-1,TRBJ1-5,CASSKSPGYSNQPQHF
NA,TRBV5-1,TRBJ2-2,CASSPGVTGELFF
NA,TRBV4-3,TRBJ1-2,CASSPGTGRLYYGYTF
NA,TRBV19,TRBJ1-2,CASRRTDSPNYGYTF
NA,TRBV7-6,TRBJ2-2,CASSLALSNTGELFF
NA,TRBV5-1,TRBJ2-7,CASSWGTSGSSYEQYF
NA,TRBV4-2,TRBJ1-2,CASSHFRQADGYTF
NA,TRBV5-6,TRBJ2-3,CASSLGGRADTQYF
NA,TRBV19,TRBJ2-7,CASSILGGGPPYEQYF
few,TRBV6-4,TRBJ2-1,CASSDLSNNEQFF
NA,TRBV29-1,TRBJ2-1,CSAEGDDREQFF
NA,TRBV6-5,TRBJ1-2,CASSSETGNYGYTF
few,TRBV7-9,TRBJ1-2,CASSHLVAYGYTF
few,TRBV19,TRBJ1-2,CASSIRGRSGYTF
NA,TRBV29-1,TRBJ2-5,CSYGGGTGGFSETQYF
NA,TRBV19,TRBJ2-1,CASSIAARNNEQFF
NA,TRBV5-5,TRBJ2-7,CASRRTSGEAYEQYF
few,TRBV30,TRBJ1-5,CAWRGSYSNQPQHF
NA,TRBV30,TRBJ1-4,CAWHRQGAVSVSNEKLFF
NA,TRBV30,TRBJ1-1,CASSQGLNTEAFF
NA,TRBV7-2,TRBJ2-5,CASSSRTGRETQYF
NA,TRBV7-2,TRBJ1-3,CASSLVWSPGNTIYF
NA,TRBV4-1,TRBJ1-1,CASSQSLSRSNTEAFF
NA,TRBV2,TRBJ1-1,CASNPLVRGRGTEAFF
few,TRBV7-9,TRBJ2-7,CASSLRGIYEQYF
few,TRBV4-1,TRBJ1-2,CASSQEGAIKWAGYTF
NA,TRBV3-1/TRBV3-2,TRBJ2-4,CASSQGLAGMENIQYF
NA,TRBV27,TRBJ2-1,CASSNNGAGEQFF
few,TRBV6-2/TRBV6-3,TRBJ1-1,CASSPSGVGAPAALF
NA,TRBV2,TRBJ1-5,CASSDGQGLTSNQPQHF
NA,TRBV19,TRBJ1-1,CASSTTGTGLSTEAFF
NA,TRBV29-1,TRBJ2-3,CSVDPGGSTDTQYF
NA,TRBV11-2,TRBJ2-5,CASSLGDREYETQYF
NA,TRBV5-1,TRBJ1-2,CASRVTGTNYGYTF
NA,TRBV4-2,TRBJ2-7,CASSQIGDSSYEQYF
NA,TRBV4-2,TRBJ1-4,CASSQDREEKLFF
NA,TRBV6-2/TRBV6-3,TRBJ1-5,CASSRLEGINQPQHF
NA,TRBV3-1/TRBV3-2,TRBJ2-7,CASSTGGLQYF
NA,TRBV2,TRBJ1-2,CASSEDGQFGYTF
NA,TRBV15,TRBJ1-2,CATWNPTSGYTF
once,TRBV6-5,TRBJ1-1,CASPGKNTEAFF
NA,TRBV27,TRBJ1-1,CASSPGTGNTEAFF